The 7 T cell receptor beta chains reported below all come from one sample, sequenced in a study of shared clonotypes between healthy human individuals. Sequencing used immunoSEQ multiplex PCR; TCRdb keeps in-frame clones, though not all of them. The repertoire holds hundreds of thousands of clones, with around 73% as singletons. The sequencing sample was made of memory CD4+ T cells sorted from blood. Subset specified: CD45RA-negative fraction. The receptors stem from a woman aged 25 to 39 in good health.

CDR3 nucleotides: TGTGCCAGCAGCCAAGTCGCAGGCTATGGCTACACCTTC. Translating gives CASSQVAGYGYTF. This chain uses TRBV14 with TRBJ1-2; D remains ambiguous. Germline V gene lookup returns CDR1 SGHDN and CDR2 FVKESK. This CDR3 is 13 amino acids long. V was shortened by 1 base and J by 4 bases, with 7 bases between the two germline ends.

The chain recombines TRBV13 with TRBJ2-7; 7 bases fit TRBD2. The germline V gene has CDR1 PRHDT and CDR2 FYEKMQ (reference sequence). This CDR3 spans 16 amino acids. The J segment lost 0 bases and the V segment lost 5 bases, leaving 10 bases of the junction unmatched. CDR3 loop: CASSPPGASGSYEQYF. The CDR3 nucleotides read TGTGCCAGCAGCCCTCCCGGCGCTAGCGGCTCCTACGAGCAGTACTTC.

The CDR3 loop is CASPFAGEADEQYF. CDR3 coding DNA: TGCGCCAGCCCCTTTGCGGGAGAAGCGGACGAGCAGTACTTC. This chain uses TRBV5-1 with TRBJ2-7; the match to TRBD2 covers 7 bases. The J segment lost 5 bases and the V segment lost 7 bases, leaving 12 bases of the junction unmatched. Germline CDR1 SGHRS, CDR2 YFSETQ. The CDR3 loop spans 14 amino acids.

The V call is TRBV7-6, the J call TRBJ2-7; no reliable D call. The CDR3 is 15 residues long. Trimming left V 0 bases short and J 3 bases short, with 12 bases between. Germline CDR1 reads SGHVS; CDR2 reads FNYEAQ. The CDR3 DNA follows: TGTGCCAGCAGCTTAGCGCCAACCACGGTCTACGAGCAGTACTTC. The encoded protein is CASSLAPTTVYEQYF.

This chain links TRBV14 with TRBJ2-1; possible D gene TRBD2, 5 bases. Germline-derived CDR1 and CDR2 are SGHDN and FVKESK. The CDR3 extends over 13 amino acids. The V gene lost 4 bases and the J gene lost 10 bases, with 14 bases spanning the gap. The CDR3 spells CASSRSVLGEQFF. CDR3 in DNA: TGTGCCAGCAGCCGTAGCGTCCTTGGGGAGCAGTTCTTC.

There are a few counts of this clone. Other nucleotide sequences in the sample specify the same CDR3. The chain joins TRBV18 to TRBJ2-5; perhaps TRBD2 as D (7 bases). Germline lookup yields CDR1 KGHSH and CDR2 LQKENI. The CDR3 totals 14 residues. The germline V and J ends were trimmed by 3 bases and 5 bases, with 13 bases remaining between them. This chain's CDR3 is CASSPSRGGETQYF. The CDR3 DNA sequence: TGTGCCAGCTCACCCTCGAGGGGGGGCGAGACCCAGTACTTC. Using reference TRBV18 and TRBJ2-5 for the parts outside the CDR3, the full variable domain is NAGVMQNPRHLVRRRGQEARLRCSPMKGHSHVYWYRQLPEEGLKFMVYLQKENIIDESGMPKERFSAEFPKEGPSILRIQQVVRGDSAAYFCASSPSRGGETQYFGPGTRLLVL.

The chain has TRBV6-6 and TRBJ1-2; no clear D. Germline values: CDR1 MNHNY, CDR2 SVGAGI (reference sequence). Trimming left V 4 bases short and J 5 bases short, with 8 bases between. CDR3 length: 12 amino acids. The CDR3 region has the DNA TGTGCCAGCAGTTCAGATCTATATGGCTACACCTTC. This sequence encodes CASSSDLYGYTF.